This paragraph covers one TCR beta chain sequence. The antigen remains unidentified. This entry is derived from a study of T cells in localized non-small cell lung cancer. Study-wide results and limits: Owing to sequencing of a solitary tumor region, heterogeneity cannot be discounted.

Some clones are missing from TCRdb's copy, which holds only in-frame ones; the method was immunoSEQ multiplex PCR. The sample carries 70,000 to 75,000 clones, approximately 84% recorded once. The sequencing here drew on peripheral blood, taken before any cancer treatment. This sequence originates from a female donor over 55 with stage I lung adenocarcinoma.

The CDR3 reads CASSLSRAYNEQFF. In DNA, the CDR3 is TGTGCCAGCAGTTTATCCAGGGCCTACAATGAGCAGTTCTTC. This chain joins TRBV27 and TRBJ2-1; maybe TRBD1 (5 bases). The V end lost 0 bases, the J end lost 2 bases, and 5 bases lay between the germline ends. Germline V gene data show CDR1 as MNHEY and CDR2 as SMNVEV (reference sequence). The CDR3 has 14 residues.